These T cell receptor beta chains were read from a single sample in a study of cytomegalovirus exposure and HLA in healthy donors. The assay was immunoSEQ multiplex PCR, and TCRdb's table has in-frame clones only and misses some. Here the sample spans hundreds of thousands of clones, 76% being singletons. Sequenced sample: PBMCs. The receptors originated from a man between 18 and 29 years old in good health and CMV-seronegative. Each CDR3 is given with its conserved first and last residue. Not all rows give a size; the values are once, few, many and, for expanded clones, a class.

v_call | clone_size | cdr3_aa
TRBV4-2 | - | CASGLPGQGWTGELFF
TRBV6-4 | - | CASSPGLAGGETQYF
TRBV18 | once | CASSPDAGTGFYNEQFF
TRBV19 | - | CASSIAGVSYEQYF
TRBV20-1 | - | CSARLHEQFF
TRBV9 | - | CASSGPGLAGDNWDSYEQYF
TRBV30 | - | CAWSVGYRAGVHGYTF
TRBV14 | few | CASSQSRRGDGYTF
TRBV6-1 | - | CASSDVSTSTDTQYF
TRBV2 | - | CASSDRGLAVNEQFF
TRBV27 | few | CASSLSAGSGPQHF
TRBV5-1 | once | CASSLAGGYTEAFF
TRBV7-3 | - | CASSLMRNQPQHF
TRBV20-1 | - | CSARLPDTQYF
TRBV5-1 | few | CASSHETGGGYGYTF
TRBV7-9 | - | CASSFEGFAVRELTFF
TRBV6-5 | - | CASSYSTRWTGELFF
TRBV7-3 | - | CASSPSGNSYEQYF
TRBV6-6 | - | CASSYSTGFEAFF
TRBV30 | - | CAWSVGQSSGNTIYF
TRBV4-2 | - | CASSQDLSRYNEQFF
TRBV2 | once | CASSPNRGFYEQYF
TRBV18 | - | CASSPQALAGSYEQYF
TRBV30 | few | CAWKMTGGSSQFF
TRBV9 | - | CASSGGGDGYTF
TRBV15 | - | CATSRGSVSSYEQYF
TRBV10-2 | - | CASSESTGVPFF
TRBV27 | - | CASSPGTGGMNTEAFF
TRBV9 | - | CASSVHLAGVNTGELFF
TRBV25-1 | - | CASSSTTGTDTQYF
TRBV27 | few | CASSTHRESYEQYF
TRBV7-8 | - | CASSPRMGGSYEQYF
TRBV18 | - | CASSPDRESEQYF